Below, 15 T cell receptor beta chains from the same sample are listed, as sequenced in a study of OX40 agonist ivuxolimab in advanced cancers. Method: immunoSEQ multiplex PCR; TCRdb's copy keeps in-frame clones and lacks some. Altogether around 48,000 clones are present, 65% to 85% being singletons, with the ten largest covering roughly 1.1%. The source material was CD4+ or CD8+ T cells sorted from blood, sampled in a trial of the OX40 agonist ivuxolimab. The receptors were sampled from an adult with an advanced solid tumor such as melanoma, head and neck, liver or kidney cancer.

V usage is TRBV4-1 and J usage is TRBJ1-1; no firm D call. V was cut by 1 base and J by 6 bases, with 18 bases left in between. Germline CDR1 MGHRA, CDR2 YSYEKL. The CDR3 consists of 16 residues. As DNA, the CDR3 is TGCGCCAGCAGCCAAGTAGGGCGGAGTAGCACCCCTGAAGCTTTCTTT. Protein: CASSQVGRSSTPEAFF.

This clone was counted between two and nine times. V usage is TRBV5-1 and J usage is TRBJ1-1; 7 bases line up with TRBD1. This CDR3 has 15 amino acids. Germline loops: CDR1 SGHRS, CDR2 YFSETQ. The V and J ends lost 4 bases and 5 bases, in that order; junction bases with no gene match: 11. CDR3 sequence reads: CASSQREGAGTEAFF. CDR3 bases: TGCGCCAGCAGCCAACGGGAGGGGGCCGGGACTGAAGCTTTCTTT.

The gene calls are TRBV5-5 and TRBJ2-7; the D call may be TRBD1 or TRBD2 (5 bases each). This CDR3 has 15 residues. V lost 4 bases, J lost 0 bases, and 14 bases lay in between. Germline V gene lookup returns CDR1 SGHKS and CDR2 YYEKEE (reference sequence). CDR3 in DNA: TGTGCCAGCAGCCCGGGACCCTTGAGCTCCTACGAGCAGTACTTC. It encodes CASSPGPLSSYEQYF. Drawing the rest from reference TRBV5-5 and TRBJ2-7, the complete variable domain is DAGVTQSPTHLIKTRGQQVTLRCSPISGHKSVSWYQQVLGQGPQFIFQYYEKEERGRGNFPDRFSARQFPNYSSELNVNALLLGDSALYLCASSPGPLSSYEQYFGPGTRLTVT.

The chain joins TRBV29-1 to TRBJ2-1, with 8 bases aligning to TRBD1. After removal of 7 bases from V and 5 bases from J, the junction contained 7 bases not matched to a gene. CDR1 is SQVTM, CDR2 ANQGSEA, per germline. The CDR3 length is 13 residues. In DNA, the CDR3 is TGCAGCGCCCGGACAGGGAGGAACAATGAGCAGTTCTTC. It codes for CSARTGRNNEQFF.

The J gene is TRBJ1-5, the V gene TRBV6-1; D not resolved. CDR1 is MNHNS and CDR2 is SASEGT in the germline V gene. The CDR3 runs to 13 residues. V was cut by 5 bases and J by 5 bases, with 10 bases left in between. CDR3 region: CASSPVSDQPQHF. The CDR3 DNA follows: TGTGCCAGCAGTCCGGTCTCAGATCAGCCCCAGCATTTT.

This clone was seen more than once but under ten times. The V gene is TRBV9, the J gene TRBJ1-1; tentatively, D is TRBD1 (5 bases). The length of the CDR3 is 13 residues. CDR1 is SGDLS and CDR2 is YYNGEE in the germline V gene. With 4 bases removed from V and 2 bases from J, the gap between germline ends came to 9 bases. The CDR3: CASSFGHNTEAFF. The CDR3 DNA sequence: TGTGCCAGCAGCTTCGGACACAACACTGAAGCTTTCTTT.

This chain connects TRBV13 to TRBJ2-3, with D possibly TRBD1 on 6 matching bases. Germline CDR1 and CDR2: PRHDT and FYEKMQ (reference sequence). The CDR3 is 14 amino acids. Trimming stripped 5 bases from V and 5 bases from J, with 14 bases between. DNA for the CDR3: TGTGCCAGCAGCAGGGTGCAGGGGAAAGATACGCAGTATTTT. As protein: CASSRVQGKDTQYF.

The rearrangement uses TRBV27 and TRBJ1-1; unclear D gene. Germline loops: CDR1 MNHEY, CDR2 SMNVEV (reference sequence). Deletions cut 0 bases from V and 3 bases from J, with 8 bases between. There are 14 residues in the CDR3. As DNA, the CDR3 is TGTGCCAGCAGTTTATCCTCCGGTCACACTGAAGCTTTCTTT. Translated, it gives CASSLSSGHTEAFF.

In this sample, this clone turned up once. The CDR3 DNA reads TGTGCCAGCAGTGAAGCGCTTCAAAATGGCTACACCTTC. Amino acid sequence: CASSEALQNGYTF. V gene TRBV2 combines with J gene TRBJ1-2, with D unresolved. Trimming took 0 bases from V and 6 from J, leaving 8 bases between them. The germline V gene has CDR1 SNHLY and CDR2 FYNNEI. The CDR3 loop spans 13 amino acids.

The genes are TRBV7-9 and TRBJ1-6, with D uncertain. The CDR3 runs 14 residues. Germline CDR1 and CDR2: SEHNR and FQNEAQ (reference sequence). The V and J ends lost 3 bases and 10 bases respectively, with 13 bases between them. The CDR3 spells CASSLKGIGSPLHF. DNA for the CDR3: TGTGCCAGCAGCTTGAAGGGCATTGGGTCACCCCTCCACTTT.

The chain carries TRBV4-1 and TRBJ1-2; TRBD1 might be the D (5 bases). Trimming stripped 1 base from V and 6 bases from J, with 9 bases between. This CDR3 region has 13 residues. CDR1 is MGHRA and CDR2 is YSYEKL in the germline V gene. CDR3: CASSQARGDGYTF. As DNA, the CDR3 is TGCGCCAGCAGCCAAGCGAGGGGAGATGGCTACACCTTC.

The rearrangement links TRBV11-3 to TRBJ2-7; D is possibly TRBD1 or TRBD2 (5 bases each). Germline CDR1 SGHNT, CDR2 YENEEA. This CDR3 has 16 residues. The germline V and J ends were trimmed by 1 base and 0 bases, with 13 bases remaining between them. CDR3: CASSLGPGTGSYEQYF. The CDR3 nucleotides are TGTGCCAGCAGCTTAGGGCCCGGGACGGGCTCCTACGAGCAGTACTTC.

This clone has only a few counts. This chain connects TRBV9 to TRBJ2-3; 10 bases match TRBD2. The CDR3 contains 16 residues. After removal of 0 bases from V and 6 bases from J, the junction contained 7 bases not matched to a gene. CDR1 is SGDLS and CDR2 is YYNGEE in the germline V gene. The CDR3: CASSVGDSGRRDTQYF. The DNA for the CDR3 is TGTGCCAGCAGCGTAGGAGATAGCGGGAGGCGGGATACGCAGTATTTT.

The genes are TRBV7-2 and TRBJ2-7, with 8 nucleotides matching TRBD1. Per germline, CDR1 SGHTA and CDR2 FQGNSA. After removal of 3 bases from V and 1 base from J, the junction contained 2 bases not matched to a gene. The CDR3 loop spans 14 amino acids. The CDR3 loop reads CASSLQGASYEQYF. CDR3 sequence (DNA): TGTGCCAGCAGCTTGCAGGGGGCATCCTACGAGCAGTACTTC.

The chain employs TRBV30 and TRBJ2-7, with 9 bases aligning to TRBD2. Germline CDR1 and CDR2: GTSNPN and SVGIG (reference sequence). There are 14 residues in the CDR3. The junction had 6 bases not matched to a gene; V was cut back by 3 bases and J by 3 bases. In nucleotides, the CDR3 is TGTGCCTGGAGAACTAGCGGGTTTTACTACGAGCAGTACTTC. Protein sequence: CAWRTSGFYYEQYF.